The rows below give T cell receptor beta chains drawn from one sample of a study of B cell selection in AIRE deficiency. Libraries were prepared by immunoSEQ multiplex PCR; TCRdb keeps only in-frame clonotypes and omits some of them. This sample has 20,000 to 25,000 clones, with almost 98% found just once. Material: conventional CD4+ T cells sorted from PBMCs. The source of these receptors is a human donor with AIRE deficiency. Both conserved end residues are part of each CDR3. Each record gives: D gene, clone size, J gene, CDR3 length, V gene, CDR3 DNA, CDR3 protein. A D gene is named only where the DNA matches it firmly. Expanded clones are given a class, and other clones once, few, many or no size at all.

.	.	TRBJ2-3	18	TRBV28	TGTGCCAGCAGGGTACGCAAGGAGGGGATTCCGAGCACAGATACGCAGTATTTT	CASRVRKEGIPSTDTQYF
.	.	TRBJ2-5	12	TRBV9	TGTGCCAGCAGCGTAGTAGGTGAGACCCAGTACTTC	CASSVVGETQYF
.	.	TRBJ1-6	14	TRBV6-6	TGTGCCAGCAGCTACGAGGCCCTCCGTTCACCCCTCCACTTT	CASSYEALRSPLHF
TRBD2	.	TRBJ2-1	16	TRBV18	TGTGCCAGCTCACCACTCCCAGCGGGAGTCCCCAATGAGCAGTTCTTC	CASSPLPAGVPNEQFF
.	.	TRBJ2-7	13	TRBV5-6	TGTGCCAGCAGCTTCGGGGGCTCCTACGAGCAGTACTTC	CASSFGGSYEQYF
.	.	TRBJ2-2	14	TRBV7-3	TGTGCCAGCAGCCCCTTAGGCGGCACCGGGGAGCTGTTTTTT	CASSPLGGTGELFF
.	.	TRBJ1-5	16	TRBV19	TGTGCCAGTACCAGGGGAGGGGGGTCGGACAATCAGCCCCAGCATTTT	CASTRGGGSDNQPQHF
.	few	TRBJ2-5	14	TRBV5-5	TGTGCCAGCAGCCCTTTGGGAGGGGGAGAGACCCAGTACTTC	CASSPLGGGETQYF
.	.	TRBJ2-1	16	TRBV18	TGTGCCAGCTCACCTTATAGCGGTAGCTCCTACAATGAGCAGTTCTTC	CASSPYSGSSYNEQFF
.	once	TRBJ2-4	16	TRBV7-2	TGTGCCAGCAGCTCCATGCCAGCAGGGGCCAAAAACATTCAGTACTTC	CASSSMPAGAKNIQYF
TRBD1	.	TRBJ1-3	15	TRBV28	TGTGCCAGCAGTCCTCGACAGGGGACTGGAAACACCATATATTTT	CASSPRQGTGNTIYF
.	.	TRBJ2-7	14	TRBV28	TGTGCCAGCAGTTTCCGGGGGCAAACCTACGAGCAGTACTTC	CASSFRGQTYEQYF
.	.	TRBJ2-7	15	TRBV9	TGTGCCAGCAGCGTAGGCTGGGGCTATGGGTCCGAGCAGTACTTC	CASSVGWGYGSEQYF
.	.	TRBJ1-3	15	TRBV6-5	TGTGCCAGCAGTTACAGTCTCCCACCTGGAAACACCATATATTTT	CASSYSLPPGNTIYF
.	.	TRBJ2-2	13	TRBV4-3	TGCGCCAGCAGCCTAGGACTGCCCGGGGAGCTGTTTTTT	CASSLGLPGELFF
.	.	TRBJ2-7	13	TRBV6-9	TGTGCCAGCAGTTACTCTTTACTGTACGAGCAGTACTTC	CASSYSLLYEQYF
.	.	TRBJ2-1	15	TRBV19	TGTGCCAGTCATCAGCGGGCTAGCTCCTACAATGAGCAGTTCTTC	CASHQRASSYNEQFF
.	.	TRBJ1-1	14	TRBV7-6	TGTGCCAGCAGCTTAGGGGCCTTAAACACTGAAGCTTTCTTT	CASSLGALNTEAFF
.	.	TRBJ2-7	14	TRBV19	TGTGCCAGTAGTAGTCCCGACAGACCCTACGAGCAGTACTTC	CASSSPDRPYEQYF
TRBD1	.	TRBJ2-2	16	TRBV29-1	TGCAGCGCCGGCCAAGGACAGGGCGTGAACACCGGGGAGCTGTTTTTT	CSAGQGQGVNTGELFF
TRBD1	.	TRBJ2-5	16	TRBV7-3	TGTGCCAGCAGCAAAGGGACAGCCTTGGGACAAGAGACCCAGTACTTC	CASSKGTALGQETQYF
.	.	TRBJ2-7	15	TRBV2	TGTGCCAGCAGTGGAGCTGACACCGAAGCCTACGAGCAGTACTTC	CASSGADTEAYEQYF
.	.	TRBJ2-3	13	TRBV6-1	TGTGCCAGCAGAACAGGAGGCACAGATACGCAGTATTTT	CASRTGGTDTQYF
TRBD2	.	TRBJ2-7	14	TRBV30	TGTGCCTGGAGTCCCGGGACTAGCGCCTACGAGCAGTACTTC	CAWSPGTSAYEQYF
TRBD2	.	TRBJ2-2	15	TRBV7-9	TGTGCCAGCAGCTTCCCGGCTAGCGGTGTCGGGGAGCTGTTTTTT	CASSFPASGVGELFF
.	few	TRBJ1-4	14	TRBV19	TGTGCCAGTAGGATGGGGGAAGGGAGTGAAAAACTGTTTTTT	CASRMGEGSEKLFF
TRBD1	.	TRBJ1-6	16	TRBV9	TGTGCCAGCAGCGTCACAGGGGACCCGGCCCGGTCACCCCTCCACTTT	CASSVTGDPARSPLHF
.	once	TRBJ1-2	13	TRBV7-2	TGTGCCAGCAGCCCGGGTTGGGACTATGGCTATACCTTC	CASSPGWDYGYTF
.	.	TRBJ2-7	14	TRBV15	TGTGCCACCAGCAGAGGGGCAGTATCCTACGAGCAGTACTTC	CATSRGAVSYEQYF
.	.	TRBJ2-1	14	TRBV7-2	TGTGCCAGCAGAGATTACAGCTCCTACAATGAGCAGTTCTTC	CASRDYSSYNEQFF
.	.	TRBJ2-3	14	TRBV9	TGTGCCAGCAGCCCACAGCGGGCCACAGATACGCAGTATTTT	CASSPQRATDTQYF
TRBD1	.	TRBJ2-6	15	TRBV19	TGTGCCAGTAGTAGACAGGGGGCTGGGGCCAACGTCCTGACTTTC	CASSRQGAGANVLTF
TRBD2	.	TRBJ2-3	16	TRBV10-3	TGTGCCATTAGCGGGAGTGGTAGCGGCCAGTGGGATACGCAGTATTTT	CAISGSGSGQWDTQYF
.	once	TRBJ2-3	12	TRBV15	TGTGCCACCAGCAGAGCAAGAGATACGCAGTATTTT	CATSRARDTQYF
TRBD1	once	TRBJ1-2	14	TRBV27	TGTGCCAGCAGTTCCGCCACAGGGGTTTACGGCTACACCTTC	CASSSATGVYGYTF
.	once	TRBJ2-7	14	TRBV11-3	TGTGCCAGAACTAGCAGGGGGATTGTCAACGAGCAGTACTTC	CARTSRGIVNEQYF
TRBD2	.	TRBJ2-2	17	TRBV11-2	TGTGCCAGCAGCACTCGGACTAGCGGGAAGAACACCGGGGAGCTGTTTTTT	CASSTRTSGKNTGELFF